This TCR beta chain was captured in a study of CD8+ T cells in alopecia areata (dated by TCRdb to the late 2010s). Regarding the study in general: High-throughput TCRbeta sequencing was used to examine T cell clonal expansion in alopecia areata in both the C3H/HeJ mouse model and human patients. Scalp tissue and sorted CD4+ and CD8+ peripheral blood T cells from patchy and totalis/universalis alopecia areata patients and from healthy controls were covered by human TCRbeta sequencing. Clonality in the scalp was compared among normal scalp (n=4), patchy alopecia areata scalp (n=8), and alopecia totalis/universalis scalp (n=8). RNA was extracted with the PAXgene miRNA kit for fixed scalp, the miRNeasy kit for PBMCs, and the RNeasy kit for mouse skin. TCRbeta CDR3 regions were amplified by immunoSEQ multiplex PCR with 35 Vbeta forward and 13 Jbeta reverse primers. Study-wide conclusions, independent of this receptor: Compared with normal scalp, lesional scalp, particularly in alopecia totalis/universalis, had higher clonality and more expanded CD8+ clones, which suggests antigenic drive. Resident alphabeta T cells in normal human skin are also sequenced, complicating scalp TCR repertoire analysis, unlike mouse skin dominated by gammadelta T cells. TCR sequences shared between patients were less clear than in mice, possibly partly because of HLA diversity in the patient population.

Of note for this clone: This receptor's antigen is unknown. Base qualities are not at hand, and no much larger clone is one base apart.

From the cysteine through the phenylalanine, the CDR3 covers 12 amino acids. Only the CDR3 part of the read is kept: 36 bases, read in frame from the first base. CDR1 SQVTM and CDR2 ANQGSEA are derived from the germline V gene. V is clipped by 4 bases and J by 5 bases, and the sequence between their germline boundaries is 10 bases long. Peripheral blood and lesional scalp punch biopsies were obtained from patients with alopecia areata. PBMCs were isolated by density centrifugation and stained for CD3, CD4 and CD8, after which CD4+ and CD8+ T cells were sorted on a FACSAria. Alopecia areata patients who were not treated were recruited through a multicenter biomarker study. Blood CD8+ T cells from roughly five biomarker-study patients were further sorted into NKG2D-low and NKG2D-high fractions. Libraries were constructed by the immunoSEQ multiplex PCR assay. For TCR sequencing, RNA was extracted from every sample and reverse transcribed into cDNA to serve as template. SuperScript III was used for first-strand cDNA synthesis, primed with a 2:1 mix of oligo-dT and random hexamers. Amplification bias was assessed with a synthetic immune receptor repertoire, and residual bias was removed computationally. In the paper's pipeline: Raw reads were preprocessed to remove errors, and CDR3 was defined according to IMGT conventions as the region from the conserved cysteine to phenylalanine. To get clonality, Shannon entropy was normalized by log2 of the number of productive unique TCRs and the result was subtracted from 1. Whether scalp clones were CD4 or CD8 was inferred by matching scalp TCRbeta sequences against CD4 and CD8 repertoires sorted from blood. This immuneACCESS table, as held by TCRdb, lists in-frame sequences with V and J called but not all clones. Of the missing ones, under half trace to an unresolved V gene in checked studies; the others have no known cause. D and trimming come from the DNA, and the V and J calls and clone size come from that table. In all, the sample holds 120,000 or so clones, and around 45% of those were seen once. The top ten clones comprise 10% of the sample.

The sequencing input was NKG2D-low CD8+ T cells sorted from blood. The cell subset or site label here, explained by the study, means: sorted CD8+ NKG2D-low blood T cells. The V and J segments used are TRBV29-1 and TRBJ2-3, with TRBD2 perhaps the D gene, on 6 matching bases. The sequence was collected from a human donor with alopecia areata. The DNA sequence reads TGCAGCGTTGTAGGGACTGGAGATACGCAGTATTTT. It specifies CSVVGTGDTQYF.